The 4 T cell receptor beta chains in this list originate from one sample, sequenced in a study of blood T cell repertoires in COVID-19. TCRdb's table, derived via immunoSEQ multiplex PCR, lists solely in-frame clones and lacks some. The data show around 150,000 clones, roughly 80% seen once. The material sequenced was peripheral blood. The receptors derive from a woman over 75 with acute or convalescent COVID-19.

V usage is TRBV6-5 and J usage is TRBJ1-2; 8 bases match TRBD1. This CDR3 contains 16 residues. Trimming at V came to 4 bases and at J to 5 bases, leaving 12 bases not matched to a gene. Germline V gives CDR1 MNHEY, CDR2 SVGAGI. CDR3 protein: CASSSRLQGAVYGYTF. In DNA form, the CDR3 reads TGTGCCAGCAGTTCCCGCCTGCAGGGGGCGGTATATGGCTACACCTTC.

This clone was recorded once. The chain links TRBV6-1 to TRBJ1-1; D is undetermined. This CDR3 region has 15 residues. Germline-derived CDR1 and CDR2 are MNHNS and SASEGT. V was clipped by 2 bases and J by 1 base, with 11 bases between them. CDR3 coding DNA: TGTGCCAGCAGTGAACCGGGGAGGCCGAACACTGAAGCTTTCTTT. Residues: CASSEPGRPNTEAFF.

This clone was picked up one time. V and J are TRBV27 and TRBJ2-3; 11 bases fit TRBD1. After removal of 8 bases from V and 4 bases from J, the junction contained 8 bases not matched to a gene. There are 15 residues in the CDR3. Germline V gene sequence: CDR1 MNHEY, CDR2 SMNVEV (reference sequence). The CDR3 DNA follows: TGTGCCAGCTGGACGCCGGGACAGGGGGCAGATACGCAGTATTTT. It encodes CASWTPGQGADTQYF.

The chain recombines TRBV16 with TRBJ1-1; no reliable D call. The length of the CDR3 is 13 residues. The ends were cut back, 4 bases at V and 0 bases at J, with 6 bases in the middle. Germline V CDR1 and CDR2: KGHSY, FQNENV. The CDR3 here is CASSPDMNTEAFF. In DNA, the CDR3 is TGTGCCAGCAGCCCCGACATGAACACTGAAGCTTTCTTT.